A selection of T cell receptor beta chains follows, all from one sample in a study of blood T cell repertoires in COVID-19. Using immunoSEQ multiplex PCR, the repertoire was profiled, and TCRdb retains in-frame clones only, with some absent. The sample lists approximately 130,000 clones, roughly 79% occurring once. The specimen was peripheral blood. The source of these receptors is a human donor in a cohort sampled during active COVID-19. Each CDR3 is given with its conserved first and last residue. The D gene is left open where the match is weak. Size tells how often a clone was seen (once, few, many) or the class of an expanded clone, and some rows leave it out.

j_gene: TRBJ1-1
d_gene: TRBD1
v_gene: TRBV18
abundance: once
CDR3aa: CASSPRTGENTEAFF
CDR3nt: TGTGCCAGCTCCCCAAGGACAGGGGAGAACACTGAAGCTTTCTTT

j_gene: TRBJ2-3
d_gene: TRBD1
v_gene: TRBV5-4
abundance: -
CDR3aa: CASSFGQGARSDTQYF
CDR3nt: TGTGCCAGCAGCTTCGGACAGGGGGCGCGATCAGATACGCAGTATTTT

j_gene: TRBJ2-5
d_gene: -
v_gene: TRBV5-6
abundance: -
CDR3aa: CASSFAIQETQYF
CDR3nt: TGTGCCAGCAGCTTTGCGATCCAAGAGACCCAGTACTTC

j_gene: TRBJ2-1
d_gene: -
v_gene: TRBV4-1
abundance: -
CDR3aa: CASSQGGGRGLYNEQFF
CDR3nt: TGCGCCAGCAGCCAAGGAGGCGGCAGGGGTCTTTACAATGAGCAGTTCTTC

j_gene: TRBJ2-7
d_gene: -
v_gene: TRBV7-8
abundance: -
CDR3aa: CASSTASSGSLSQYF
CDR3nt: TGTGCCAGCAGCACAGCCTCCTCAGGGTCCCTTAGCCAGTACTTC

j_gene: TRBJ2-7
d_gene: TRBD2
v_gene: TRBV7-2
abundance: -
CDR3aa: CASSLRAGGPYEQYF
CDR3nt: TGTGCCAGCAGCCTTCGGGCGGGGGGCCCCTACGAGCAGTACTTC

j_gene: TRBJ2-7
d_gene: TRBD1
v_gene: TRBV5-6
abundance: -
CDR3aa: CASSLGRDRLSYEQYF
CDR3nt: TGTGCCAGCAGCTTGGGAAGGGACAGGCTTTCCTACGAGCAGTACTTC

j_gene: TRBJ1-2
d_gene: -
v_gene: TRBV6-5
abundance: -
CDR3aa: CASRADQANYGYTF
CDR3nt: TGTGCCAGCAGGGCGGATCAAGCTAACTATGGCTACACCTTC

j_gene: TRBJ2-2
d_gene: -
v_gene: TRBV5-1
abundance: -
CDR3aa: CASSLPTANTGELFF
CDR3nt: TGCGCCAGCAGCTTGCCGACAGCGAACACCGGGGAGCTGTTTTTT

j_gene: TRBJ1-1
d_gene: -
v_gene: TRBV9
abundance: once
CDR3aa: CASSAGWGRTNTEAFF
CDR3nt: TGTGCCAGCAGCGCCGGATGGGGGAGGACGAACACTGAAGCTTTCTTT

j_gene: TRBJ1-1
d_gene: TRBD1
v_gene: TRBV9
abundance: -
CDR3aa: CASSVGDREITEAFF
CDR3nt: TGTGCCAGCAGCGTGGGAGACAGGGAAATAACTGAAGCTTTCTTT

j_gene: TRBJ1-1
d_gene: TRBD1
v_gene: TRBV12-3/TRBV12-4
abundance: -
CDR3aa: CASSFTGGTEAFF
CDR3nt: TGTGCCAGCAGCTTCACAGGGGGCACTGAAGCTTTCTTT

j_gene: TRBJ2-1
d_gene: TRBD1
v_gene: TRBV5-1
abundance: few
CDR3aa: CASSTGTGSYNEQFF
CDR3nt: TGCGCCAGTTCCACTGGGACAGGGTCCTACAATGAGCAGTTCTTC

j_gene: TRBJ2-7
d_gene: TRBD2
v_gene: TRBV5-1
abundance: -
CDR3aa: CASSLGGAGWEQYF
CDR3nt: TGCGCCAGCAGCTTGGGTGGAGCGGGGTGGGAGCAGTACTTC

j_gene: TRBJ1-2
d_gene: -
v_gene: TRBV6-1
abundance: -
CDR3aa: CASSEAGVYGYTF
CDR3nt: TGTGCCAGCAGTGAAGCAGGGGTCTATGGCTACACCTTC

j_gene: TRBJ1-4
d_gene: -
v_gene: TRBV6-5
abundance: -
CDR3aa: CASGGIVNEKLFF
CDR3nt: TGTGCCAGCGGGGGGATCGTTAATGAAAAACTGTTTTTT

j_gene: TRBJ2-3
d_gene: -
v_gene: TRBV3-1/TRBV3-2
abundance: -
CDR3aa: CASSQETRGTDTQYF
CDR3nt: TGTGCCAGCAGCCAAGAGACTAGAGGCACAGATACGCAGTATTTT

j_gene: TRBJ1-2
d_gene: -
v_gene: TRBV7-9
abundance: -
CDR3aa: CASSLIKQDYGYTF
CDR3nt: TGTGCCAGCAGCTTAATCAAACAGGACTATGGCTACACCTTC

j_gene: TRBJ2-1
d_gene: TRBD2
v_gene: TRBV6-5
abundance: -
CDR3aa: CASSASGGEQFF
CDR3nt: TGTGCCAGCAGCGCGAGCGGGGGTGAGCAGTTCTTC

j_gene: TRBJ1-5
d_gene: -
v_gene: TRBV2
abundance: few
CDR3aa: CASRGQTPNQPQHF
CDR3nt: TGTGCCAGCAGAGGACAGACACCCAATCAGCCCCAGCATTTT

j_gene: TRBJ1-2
d_gene: TRBD1
v_gene: TRBV28
abundance: once
CDR3aa: CASRLTGVGIGYTF
CDR3nt: TGTGCCAGCAGACTGACAGGGGTGGGTATCGGCTACACCTTC

j_gene: TRBJ2-4
d_gene: -
v_gene: TRBV4-1
abundance: -
CDR3aa: CASSQVASAGRTGSKNIQYF
CDR3nt: TGCGCCAGCAGCCAAGTTGCCTCGGCCGGGAGAACGGGAAGCAAAAACATTCAGTACTTC

j_gene: TRBJ2-7
d_gene: TRBD2
v_gene: TRBV3-1/TRBV3-2
abundance: -
CDR3aa: CASSPRGLAGGDEQYF
CDR3nt: TGTGCCAGCAGCCCCCGAGGGTTAGCGGGGGGAGACGAGCAGTACTTC

j_gene: TRBJ2-1
d_gene: -
v_gene: TRBV6-5
abundance: -
CDR3aa: CASSYQGNDNEQFF
CDR3nt: TGTGCCAGCAGTTACCAGGGGAACGACAATGAGCAGTTCTTC

j_gene: TRBJ1-3
d_gene: TRBD1
v_gene: TRBV5-1
abundance: -
CDR3aa: CASRLQGSSGNTIYF
CDR3nt: TGCGCCAGCAGATTACAGGGGAGCTCTGGAAACACCATATATTTT

j_gene: TRBJ1-6
d_gene: -
v_gene: TRBV19
abundance: few
CDR3aa: CASSMTPVGAGSPLHF
CDR3nt: TGTGCCAGTAGTATGACCCCTGTCGGCGCCGGGTCACCCCTCCACTTT

j_gene: TRBJ1-1
d_gene: -
v_gene: TRBV19
abundance: once
CDR3aa: CASTSPGATEAFF
CDR3nt: TGTGCCAGTACATCGCCAGGGGCCACTGAAGCTTTCTTT

j_gene: TRBJ2-1
d_gene: -
v_gene: TRBV27
abundance: -
CDR3aa: CASSSNQGGEQFF
CDR3nt: TGTGCCAGCAGTTCAAACCAGGGTGGTGAGCAGTTCTTC

j_gene: TRBJ2-7
d_gene: TRBD1
v_gene: TRBV5-5
abundance: -
CDR3aa: CASSLGTGYFYEQYF
CDR3nt: TGTGCCAGCAGCCTGGGGACAGGGTATTTCTACGAGCAGTACTTC

j_gene: TRBJ2-1
d_gene: TRBD2
v_gene: TRBV19
abundance: -
CDR3aa: CASTIAGWYNEQFF
CDR3nt: TGTGCCAGTACAATAGCGGGGTGGTACAATGAGCAGTTCTTC

j_gene: TRBJ2-1
d_gene: -
v_gene: TRBV2
abundance: -
CDR3aa: CASRKNGDTNEQFF
CDR3nt: TGTGCCAGCAGGAAAAACGGGGACACCAATGAGCAGTTCTTC

j_gene: TRBJ2-3
d_gene: TRBD1
v_gene: TRBV28
abundance: -
CDR3aa: CASSFGTGATISTDTQYF
CDR3nt: TGTGCCAGCAGTTTTGGGACAGGGGCGACGATTAGCACAGATACGCAGTATTTT

j_gene: TRBJ1-2
d_gene: -
v_gene: TRBV9
abundance: few
CDR3aa: CASSVGTDGYTF
CDR3nt: TGTGCCAGCAGCGTAGGGACAGATGGCTACACCTTC

j_gene: TRBJ2-4
d_gene: -
v_gene: TRBV5-1
abundance: -
CDR3aa: CASSPTAQTAGNIQYF
CDR3nt: TGCGCCAGCAGCCCCACCGCCCAGACAGCGGGCAACATTCAGTACTTC

j_gene: TRBJ1-1
d_gene: -
v_gene: TRBV7-9
abundance: -
CDR3aa: CASNIRPEGGEAFF
CDR3nt: TGTGCCAGCAACATCCGCCCGGAAGGGGGTGAAGCTTTCTTT

j_gene: TRBJ1-6
d_gene: TRBD1
v_gene: TRBV2
abundance: -
CDR3aa: CASSPDRVRSPLHF
CDR3nt: TGTGCCAGCAGTCCGGACAGGGTGCGTTCACCCCTCCACTTT

j_gene: TRBJ1-4
d_gene: -
v_gene: TRBV7-9
abundance: -
CDR3aa: CASSLDAASNEKLFF
CDR3nt: TGTGCCAGCAGCTTAGACGCAGCGAGTAATGAAAAACTGTTTTTT

j_gene: TRBJ2-3
d_gene: -
v_gene: TRBV2
abundance: once
CDR3aa: CASRLRLAASTDTQYF
CDR3nt: TGTGCCAGCAGACTCAGACTGGCGGCATCCACAGATACGCAGTATTTT

j_gene: TRBJ2-3
d_gene: TRBD1
v_gene: TRBV11-2
abundance: -
CDR3aa: CASSPDRNSDTQYF
CDR3nt: TGTGCCAGCAGCCCGGACAGGAACTCAGATACGCAGTATTTT

j_gene: TRBJ2-3
d_gene: -
v_gene: TRBV10-2
abundance: -
CDR3aa: CASSLRGHTDTQYF
CDR3nt: TGCGCCAGCAGTTTGCGGGGTCACACAGATACGCAGTATTTT

j_gene: TRBJ2-3
d_gene: TRBD1
v_gene: TRBV2
abundance: -
CDR3aa: CASSEGGQGGDTQYF
CDR3nt: TGTGCCAGCAGTGAAGGGGGACAGGGGGGAGATACGCAGTATTTT

j_gene: TRBJ1-2
d_gene: -
v_gene: TRBV19
abundance: -
CDR3aa: CATNGGGLGYTF
CDR3nt: TGTGCCACTAATGGGGGGGGCCTTGGCTACACCTTC

j_gene: TRBJ2-1
d_gene: -
v_gene: TRBV2
abundance: few
CDR3aa: CASSITGFFYNEQFF
CDR3nt: TGTGCCAGCAGTATAACAGGGTTCTTCTACAATGAGCAGTTCTTC

j_gene: TRBJ2-1
d_gene: TRBD1
v_gene: TRBV24-1
abundance: -
CDR3aa: CATSDPGTVGNEQFF
CDR3nt: TGTGCCACCAGTGACCCTGGGACAGTCGGCAATGAGCAGTTCTTC

j_gene: TRBJ2-5
d_gene: -
v_gene: TRBV24-1
abundance: few
CDR3aa: CATSDLGDSGETQYF
CDR3nt: TGTGCCACCAGTGATTTGGGAGACTCGGGAGAGACCCAGTACTTC

j_gene: TRBJ2-2
d_gene: TRBD1
v_gene: TRBV7-9
abundance: -
CDR3aa: CASRPTGTENTGELFF
CDR3nt: TGTGCCAGCAGACCGACCGGGACAGAGAACACCGGGGAGCTGTTTTTT

j_gene: TRBJ1-1
d_gene: -
v_gene: TRBV6-4
abundance: -
CDR3aa: CASSDYSSGTEAFF
CDR3nt: TGTGCCAGCAGTGACTACTCCTCGGGGACTGAAGCTTTCTTT

j_gene: TRBJ1-4
d_gene: TRBD1
v_gene: TRBV27
abundance: medium-sized
CDR3aa: CASSLSGGEKLFF
CDR3nt: TGTGCCAGCAGTCTTTCAGGGGGTGAAAAACTGTTTTTT

j_gene: TRBJ2-3
d_gene: -
v_gene: TRBV2
abundance: -
CDR3aa: CASSDTADTQYF
CDR3nt: TGTGCCAGCAGTGATACAGCAGATACGCAGTATTTT

j_gene: TRBJ1-5
d_gene: TRBD1
v_gene: TRBV19
abundance: -
CDR3aa: CASGEGTGGQPQHF
CDR3nt: TGTGCCAGTGGGGAAGGGACAGGGGGTCAGCCCCAGCATTTT

j_gene: TRBJ1-1
d_gene: -
v_gene: TRBV6-6
abundance: few
CDR3aa: CASSDSTEAFF
CDR3nt: TGTGCCAGCAGTGACAGCACTGAAGCTTTCTTT

j_gene: TRBJ2-3
d_gene: -
v_gene: TRBV29-1
abundance: -
CDR3aa: CSVDPRGHTQYF
CDR3nt: TGCAGCGTTGATCCTCGCGGGCATACGCAGTATTTT

j_gene: TRBJ1-2
d_gene: TRBD1
v_gene: TRBV29-1
abundance: -
CDR3aa: CSDRQGDYGYTF
CDR3nt: TGCAGCGACCGACAGGGTGACTATGGCTACACCTTC

j_gene: TRBJ1-2
d_gene: -
v_gene: TRBV6-5
abundance: -
CDR3aa: CASRGRGYGYTF
CDR3nt: TGTGCTTCAAGAGGCAGGGGCTATGGCTACACCTTC

j_gene: TRBJ2-3
d_gene: -
v_gene: TRBV2
abundance: -
CDR3aa: CASSKGVLATDTQYF
CDR3nt: TGTGCCAGCAGCAAAGGGGTATTAGCTACAGATACGCAGTATTTT